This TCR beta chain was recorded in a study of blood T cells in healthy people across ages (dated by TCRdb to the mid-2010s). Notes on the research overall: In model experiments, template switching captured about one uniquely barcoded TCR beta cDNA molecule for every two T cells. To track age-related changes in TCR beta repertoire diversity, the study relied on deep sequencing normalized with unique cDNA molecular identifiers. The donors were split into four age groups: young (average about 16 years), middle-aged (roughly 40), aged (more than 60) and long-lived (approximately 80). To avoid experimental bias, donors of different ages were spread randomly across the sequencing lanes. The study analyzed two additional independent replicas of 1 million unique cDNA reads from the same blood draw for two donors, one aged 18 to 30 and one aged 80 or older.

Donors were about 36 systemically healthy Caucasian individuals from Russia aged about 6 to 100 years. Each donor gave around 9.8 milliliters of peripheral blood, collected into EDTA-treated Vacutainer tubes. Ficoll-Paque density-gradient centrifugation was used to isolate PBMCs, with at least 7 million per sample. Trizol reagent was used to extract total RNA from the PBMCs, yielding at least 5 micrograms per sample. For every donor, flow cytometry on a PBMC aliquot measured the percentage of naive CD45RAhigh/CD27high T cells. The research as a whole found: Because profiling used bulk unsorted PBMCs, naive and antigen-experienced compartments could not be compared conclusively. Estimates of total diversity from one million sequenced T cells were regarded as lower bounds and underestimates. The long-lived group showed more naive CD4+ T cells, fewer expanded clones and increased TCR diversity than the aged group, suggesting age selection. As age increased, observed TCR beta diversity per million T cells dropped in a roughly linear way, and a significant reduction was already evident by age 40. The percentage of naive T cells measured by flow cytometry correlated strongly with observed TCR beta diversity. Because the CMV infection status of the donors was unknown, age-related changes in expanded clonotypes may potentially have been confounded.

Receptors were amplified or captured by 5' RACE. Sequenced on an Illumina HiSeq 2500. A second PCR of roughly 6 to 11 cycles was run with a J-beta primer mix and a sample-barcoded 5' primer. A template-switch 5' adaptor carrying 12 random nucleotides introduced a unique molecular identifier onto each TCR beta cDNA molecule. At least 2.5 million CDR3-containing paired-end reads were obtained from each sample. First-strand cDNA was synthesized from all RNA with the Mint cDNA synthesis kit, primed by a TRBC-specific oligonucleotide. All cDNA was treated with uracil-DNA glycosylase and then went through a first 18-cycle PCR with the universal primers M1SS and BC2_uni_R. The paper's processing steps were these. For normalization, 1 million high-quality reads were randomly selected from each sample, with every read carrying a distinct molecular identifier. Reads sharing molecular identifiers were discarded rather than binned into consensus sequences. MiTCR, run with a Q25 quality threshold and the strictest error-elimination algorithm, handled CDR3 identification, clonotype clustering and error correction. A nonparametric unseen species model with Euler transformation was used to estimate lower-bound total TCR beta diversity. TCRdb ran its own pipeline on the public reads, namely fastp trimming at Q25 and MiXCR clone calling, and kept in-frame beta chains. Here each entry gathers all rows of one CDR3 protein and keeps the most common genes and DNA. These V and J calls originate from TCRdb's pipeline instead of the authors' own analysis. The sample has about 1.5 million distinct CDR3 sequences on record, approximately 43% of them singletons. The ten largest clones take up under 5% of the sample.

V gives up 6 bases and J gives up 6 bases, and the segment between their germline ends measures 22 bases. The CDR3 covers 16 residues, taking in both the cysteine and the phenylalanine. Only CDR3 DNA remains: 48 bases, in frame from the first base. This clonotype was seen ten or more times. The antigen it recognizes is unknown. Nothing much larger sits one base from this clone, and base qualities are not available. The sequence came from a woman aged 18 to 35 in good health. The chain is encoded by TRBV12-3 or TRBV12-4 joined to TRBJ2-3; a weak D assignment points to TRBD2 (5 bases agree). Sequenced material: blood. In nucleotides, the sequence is TGTGCCAGCAGGCAAGACCCGCTTCGGGGAGACGATACGCAGTATTTT. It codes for CASRQDPLRGDDTQYF.